This TCR beta chain was retrieved from a study of blood T cell repertoires in COVID-19. Assay used: immunoSEQ multiplex PCR; TCRdb lists only in-frame clones, some missing. The sample has about 81,000 clones, 84% seen once. The origin of this receptor is a human donor in a cohort sampled during active COVID-19. The material sequenced was peripheral blood.

CDR3 sequence reads: CASSLAGGQETQYF. Here the CDR3 DNA reads TGCGCCAGCAGCTTGGCCGGGGGACAAGAGACCCAGTACTTC. The genes are TRBV5-1 and TRBJ2-5; D possibly corresponds to TRBD2 (6 bases). Germline CDR1 reads SGHRS; CDR2 reads YFSETQ. The germline V and J ends were trimmed by 0 bases and 2 bases, with 8 bases remaining between them. This CDR3 region has 14 residues.